The clone carrying this T cell receptor beta chain occurred a few times. As yet, its antigen is unknown. Germline lookup yields CDR1 KGHDR and CDR2 SFDVKD. Trimming shortened V by 2 bases and J by 6 bases, and 10 bases separated the two germline ends. The CDR3 spans 13 residues. This entry belongs to a study of T-cell reconstitution after alpha-beta-depleted transplantation in children. Study-level findings and limits: Recipient T cells and thymic progenitors that survived were the source of the high TCRbeta diversity seen at day 60 in some patients. Alpha-beta T cells about two months after transplant reportedly derived from several hundred expanded graft clones. T-cell counts and diversity were attributed mostly to newly produced T cells one year after transplant.

Using unique molecular identifiers, the investigators prepared the TCRbeta library. TCRdb used MiXCR to reprocess the PCR reads, holding one entry per CDR3 protein. The sample lists 600,000 or so distinct CDR3 sequences, more than 20% occurring once. The TCR sequence derives from a boy younger than two who had a stem cell transplant for acute myeloid leukemia, so the T cells may come from the graft donor. The chain uses TRBV24-1 and TRBJ2-7, with D possibly matching TRBD1 (6 bases). The sequencing used PBMCs, mostly from graft donor cells, collected 360 days after TCRalphabeta/CD19-depleted stem cell transplant. The DNA of the CDR3 is TGTGCCACCAGTGATTCGGACAGATCCGAGCAGTACTTC. The encoded protein is CATSDSDRSEQYF.